What follows are 25 T cell receptor beta chains derived from one specimen sequenced in a study of T cell responses to AZD1222 COVID-19 vaccine (dated by TCRdb to about 2021). The time point label on this specimen signifies: baseline before first vaccination. The library was produced with the immunoSEQ multiplex PCR assay. The table comes from immuneACCESS by way of TCRdb, which keeps in-frame sequences with V and J called. Part of the clones is missing from these tables; in studies checked, under half for an unresolved V gene and the rest for unknown reasons. This sample gives approximately 110,000 clones in total; approximately 84% of them show up just once. The ten largest clones capture about 9.7% of the sample. This sample comprised peripheral blood, obtained on day 0 of AZD1222 vaccination. Receptors were obtained from an adult in good health.

The V gene is TRBV11-2, the J gene TRBJ2-7; possibly TRBD1 or TRBD2 for D (6 bases each). The CDR3 length is 16 residues. Per the germline V gene, CDR1 is SGHAT and CDR2 is FQNNGV. Trimming removed 8 bases from V and 4 bases from J, with 24 bases in between. This CDR3 is CASSVQGPGGFYEQYF. The CDR3 DNA sequence: TGTGCCAGCTCCGTCCAGGGGCCTGGAGGGTTTTACGAGCAGTACTTC. Supplemented by reference TRBV11-2 and TRBJ2-7, the full variable domain reads EAGVAQSPRYKIIEKRQSVAFWCNPISGHATLYWYQQILGQGPKLLIQFQNNGVVDDSQLPKDRFSAERLKGVDSTLKIQPAKLEDSAVYLCASSVQGPGGFYEQYFGPGTRLTVT.

The V call is TRBV6-5, the J call TRBJ1-4; the D gene is possibly TRBD1 (5 bases). The germline V gene has CDR1 MNHEY and CDR2 SVGAGI. Trimming took 2 bases from V and 7 from J, leaving 11 bases between them. This CDR3 spans 14 amino acids. CDR3 amino acids: CASSYRQGGEKLFF. The CDR3 bases are TGTGCCAGCAGTTACAGGCAGGGAGGTGAAAAACTGTTTTTT.

The genes are TRBV7-3 and TRBJ2-1; D is possibly TRBD1 (5 bases). Germline-derived CDR1 and CDR2 are SGHTA and FQGTGA. The CDR3 extends over 14 amino acids. V shed 5 bases and J shed 6 bases, with 14 bases lying between them. CDR3 nucleotide sequence: TGTGCCAGCAGCCAGACAGCCTCTGGCAATGAGCAGTTCTTC. Its translation: CASSQTASGNEQFF.

The chain carries TRBV9 and TRBJ1-3; no firm D call. CDR1 and CDR2 from the germline V gene are SGDLS and YYNGEE. Trimming shortened V by 0 bases and J by 0 bases, and 10 bases separated the two germline ends. The CDR3 is made up of 16 amino acids. The CDR3 region is CASSVESALSGNTIYF. The CDR3 DNA is TGTGCCAGCAGCGTAGAGTCGGCACTCTCTGGAAACACCATATATTTT.

This chain connects TRBV12-3 or TRBV12-4 to TRBJ2-3; no definite D call. This CDR3 is built from 13 residues. Trimming cost V 6 bases and J 2 bases, with 9 bases left between them. The CDR3 nucleotides read TGTGCCAGCAGCCCTACGACCACAGATACGCAGTATTTT. As protein: CASSPTTTDTQYF.

The chain has TRBV7-2 and TRBJ2-7, with D hard to call. Germline V gene data show CDR1 as SGHTA and CDR2 as FQGNSA. CDR3 length: 13 residues. The V end lost 6 bases, the J end lost 3 bases, and 12 bases lay between the germline ends. CDR3 amino acids: CASSMGRYYEQYF. In nucleotides, the CDR3 is TGTGCCAGCAGTATGGGAAGGTACTACGAGCAGTACTTC.

About this clone: Compared with germline, one end of the junction differs, possibly owing to a read error. The gene calls are TRBV29-1 and TRBJ2-7; perhaps TRBD2 as D (6 bases). The CDR3 contains 13 residues. Germline V gives CDR1 SQVTM, CDR2 ANQGSEA. CDR3 nucleotide sequence: TGCAGCGTTGTTGGGAGGATCTCTACCGAGCGGTACTTC. Its translation: CSVVGRISTERYF.

The genes are TRBV6-1 and TRBJ1-2; D remains unclear. CDR1 is MNHNS, CDR2 SASEGT, per germline. This CDR3 has 13 amino acids. Between the trimmed V and J ends, which lost 1 base and 8 bases, there was a span of 11 bases. CDR3 loop: CASSEVVTRGYTF. CDR3 DNA sequence: TGTGCCAGCAGTGAAGTGGTGACGAGGGGCTACACCTTC.

The chain carries TRBV27 and TRBJ1-2, with 7 nucleotides matching TRBD1. The CDR3 contains 15 residues. Germline V gives CDR1 MNHEY, CDR2 SMNVEV (reference sequence). V gave up 6 bases and J gave up 3 bases; unmatched junction bases: 10. CDR3 amino acids: CASRGQGGDDYGYTF. In DNA form, the CDR3 reads TGTGCCAGCAGGGGCCAGGGGGGGGATGACTATGGCTACACCTTC.

V usage is TRBV4-1 and J usage is TRBJ1-2, with D perhaps TRBD1 (5 bases). The V end was cut by 0 bases, the J end by 2 bases, with 10 bases between. Germline CDR1 reads MGHRA; CDR2 reads YSYEKL. The CDR3 consists of 15 residues. The CDR3 protein is CASSQEEGANYGYTF. The CDR3 DNA is TGCGCCAGCAGCCAAGAAGAAGGGGCGAACTATGGCTACACCTTC.

This clone was counted once. The J gene is TRBJ1-5, the V gene TRBV12-3 or TRBV12-4, with TRBD1 matching 8 bases. The length of the CDR3 is 13 residues. The V and J ends lost 9 bases and 5 bases, in that order; junction bases with no gene match: 6. The DNA for the CDR3 is TGTGCCAGTAAGACAGGGGAGGATCAGCCCCAGCATTTT. It codes for CASKTGEDQPQHF.

The chain carries TRBV7-2 and TRBJ2-7, with a tentative D call TRBD1 (5 bases). The CDR3 extends over 16 amino acids. V lost 5 bases to trimming and J lost 6 bases, with 23 bases between them. Germline V gene sequence: CDR1 SGHTA, CDR2 FQGNSA. CDR3 sequence (DNA): TGTGCCAGCAGCCCCCCTAGGGGCAGGAGTCAAATCGAGCAGTACTTC. It codes for CASSPPRGRSQIEQYF.

The J gene is TRBJ2-2, the V gene TRBV6-5; D gene unclear. This CDR3 comprises 12 residues. Between the trimmed V and J ends, which lost 6 bases and 3 bases, there was a span of 5 bases. The germline CDR1 and CDR2 sequences are MNHEY and SVGAGI. CDR3 nucleotides: TGTGCCAGCAGATCTCACACCGGGGAGCTGTTTTTT. It is translated as CASRSHTGELFF.

The V and J genes are TRBV18 and TRBJ2-3; maybe TRBD1 (5 bases). Germline values: CDR1 KGHSH, CDR2 LQKENI. V dropped 6 bases and J dropped 2 bases, with 21 bases sitting between them. This CDR3 is 17 amino acids long. DNA for the CDR3: TGTGCCAGCTCCCCCAACATTCAGACAGCCTTCACAGATACGCAGTATTTT. It specifies CASSPNIQTAFTDTQYF. The full variable domain, rest sourced from reference TRBV18 and TRBJ2-3, is NAGVMQNPRHLVRRRGQEARLRCSPMKGHSHVYWYRQLPEEGLKFMVYLQKENIIDESGMPKERFSAEFPKEGPSILRIQQVVRGDSAAYFCASSPNIQTAFTDTQYFGPGTRLTVL.

The chain joins TRBV6-6 to TRBJ1-1, with TRBD1 matching over 10 bases. The germline gives CDR1 MNHNY, CDR2 SVGAGI (reference sequence). CDR3 length equals 15 residues. Trimming cost V 2 bases and J 5 bases; bases outside gene matches: 5. This CDR3 reads CASSYGGQGGTEAFF. CDR3 DNA: TGTGCCAGCAGTTACGGAGGACAGGGGGGGACTGAAGCTTTCTTT.

CDR3 amino acids: CASSFISFTGELFF. The DNA of the CDR3 is TGTGCCAGCAGTTTTATCAGTTTCACCGGGGAGCTGTTTTTT. V usage is TRBV28 and J usage is TRBJ2-2, with D uncertain. Germline V lookup: CDR1 MDHEN, CDR2 SYDVKM. The CDR3 runs to 14 residues. V lost 3 bases, J lost 4 bases, and 9 bases lay in between.

This clone was observed a handful of times. The chain joins TRBV28 to TRBJ1-2; D is possibly TRBD1 (5 bases). Per the germline V gene, CDR1 is MDHEN and CDR2 is SYDVKM. This CDR3 has 13 residues. Trimming shortened V by 7 bases and J by 4 bases, and 13 bases separated the two germline ends. The CDR3 loop reads CASTTGRAYGYTF. Here the CDR3 DNA reads TGTGCCAGCACCACGGGCAGGGCCTATGGCTACACCTTC.

The chain joins TRBV3-1 (or the pseudogene TRBV3-2) to TRBJ1-1; no clear D gene. The CDR3 contains 14 residues. Between the trimmed V and J ends, which lost 1 base and 4 bases, there was a span of 10 bases. The V gene's germline CDR1 is LGHDT and CDR2 YNNKEL (reference sequence). The CDR3 region is CASSQGIRFTEAFF. The CDR3 nucleotides read TGTGCCAGCAGCCAAGGTATACGCTTCACTGAAGCTTTCTTT.

The chain's CDR3 is CAIRGLPRNSPLHF. The CDR3 DNA reads as TGTGCCATCAGGGGACTGCCCCGAAATTCACCCCTCCACTTT. V and J are TRBV10-3 and TRBJ1-6; perhaps TRBD1 as D (5 bases). The CDR3 runs to 14 residues. CDR1 is ENHRY and CDR2 is SYGVKD in the germline V gene. Trimming removed 6 bases at V and 7 bases at J, with 13 bases between.

J is TRBJ2-5 and V is TRBV1; TRBD2 is the table's D call and was not checked against the DNA. TRBV1 is a known pseudogene. The CDR3 contains 14 residues. The CDR3 loop is CTSSQADYQETQYF. The DNA of the CDR3 is TGCACCAGCAGCCAAGCGGACTACCAAGAGACCCAGTACTTC.

This chain joins TRBV7-2 and TRBJ1-6; tentative D call: TRBD1 (5 bases). Germline V gene data show CDR1 as SGHTA and CDR2 as FQGNSA. V shed 6 bases and J shed 9 bases, with 15 bases lying between them. This CDR3 has 14 residues. The CDR3 DNA reads as TGTGCCAGCAGGTTTCAGGGCCCTGGTTCACCCCTCCACTTT. Residues: CASRFQGPGSPLHF.

This clone appeared a few times. This chain uses TRBV10-3 with TRBJ1-3; possibly TRBD1 for D (5 bases). Germline V gene sequence: CDR1 ENHRY, CDR2 SYGVKD. CDR3 length equals 14 residues. V was pared by 7 bases and J by 2 bases, with 12 bases between. This chain's CDR3 is CAIMGWGAGNTIYF. CDR3 sequence (DNA): TGTGCCATCATGGGTTGGGGGGCTGGAAACACCATATATTTT.

This clone is a singleton in its sample. This chain joins TRBV11-3 and TRBJ2-3; 7 bases agree with TRBD1. Looked up from germline, CDR1 is SGHNT and CDR2 is YENEEA. This CDR3 is 15 amino acids long. V shed 5 bases, J shed 6 bases, and the junction held 11 bases outside the gene matches. The CDR3 is CASSPAGQVLDTQYF. The CDR3 DNA reads TGTGCCAGCAGCCCGGCCGGACAGGTCCTCGATACGCAGTATTTT.

The chain couples TRBV13 to TRBJ2-2; no definite D call. The CDR3 contains 12 residues. The ends were cut back, 5 bases at V and 6 bases at J, with 7 bases in the middle. CDR1 PRHDT and CDR2 FYEKMQ come from the germline V gene (reference sequence). The CDR3, as DNA: TGTGCCAGCAGCCCCCTAGCCGGGGAGCTGTTTTTT. The encoded protein is CASSPLAGELFF.

The gene calls are TRBV3-1 (or the pseudogene TRBV3-2) and TRBJ1-5; 9 bases map to TRBD1. V was pared by 11 bases and J by 7 bases, with 15 bases of the junction left unmatched. CDR1 is LGHDT and CDR2 is YNNKEL in the germline V gene (reference sequence). The CDR3 covers 15 residues. CDR3 sequence (DNA): TGTGCCGCAAGCGCCGGGACAGGGTATGAACAGCCCCAGCATTTT. Translated, it gives CAASAGTGYEQPQHF.